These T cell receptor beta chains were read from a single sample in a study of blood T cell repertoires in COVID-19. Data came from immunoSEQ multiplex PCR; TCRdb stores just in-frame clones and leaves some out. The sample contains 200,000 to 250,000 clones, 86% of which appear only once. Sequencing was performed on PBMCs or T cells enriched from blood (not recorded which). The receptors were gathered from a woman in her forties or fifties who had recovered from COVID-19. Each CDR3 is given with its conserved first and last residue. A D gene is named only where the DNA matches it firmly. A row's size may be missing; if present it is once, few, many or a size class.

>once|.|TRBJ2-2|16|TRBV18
TGTGCCAGCTCACCACCTCGCGCCCCGAACACCGGGGAGCTGTTTTTT
CASSPPRAPNTGELFF
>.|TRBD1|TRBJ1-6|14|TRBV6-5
TGTGCCAGCAGATCCGGGACAGGGGGTTCACCCCTCCACTTT
CASRSGTGGSPLHF
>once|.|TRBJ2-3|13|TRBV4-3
TGCGCCAGCAGCCCGGGACTCGAGGATACGCAGTATTTT
CASSPGLEDTQYF
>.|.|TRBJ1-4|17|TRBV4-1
TGCGCCAGCAGCCAGATAGTTCGAGCTGAAGTAGTAGAAAAACTGTTTTTT
CASSQIVRAEVVEKLFF
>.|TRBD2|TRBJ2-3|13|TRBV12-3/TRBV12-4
TGTGCCACCACCCGGGGGGGTACAGATACGCAGTATTTT
CATTRGGTDTQYF
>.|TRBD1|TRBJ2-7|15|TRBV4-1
TGCGCCAGCAGCCAAGAGGGACAGGGGGCCTACGAGCAGTACTTC
CASSQEGQGAYEQYF
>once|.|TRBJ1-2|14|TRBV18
TGTGCCAGCGCCGTCTCGGGGGGCGCGGGTGGCTACACCTTC
CASAVSGGAGGYTF
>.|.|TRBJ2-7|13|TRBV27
TGTGCCAGCAGTCCAAACCGACAGGACGAGCAGTACTTC
CASSPNRQDEQYF
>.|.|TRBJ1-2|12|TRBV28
TGTGCCAGCAACACCAGGAACTATGGCTACACCTTC
CASNTRNYGYTF
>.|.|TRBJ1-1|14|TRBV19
TGTGCCAGTAGTATGGGGGGACGGAACACTGAAGCTTTCTTT
CASSMGGRNTEAFF
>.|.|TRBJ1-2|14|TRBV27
TGTGCCAGCACCGCGGTGGAGGGGATGGGGGGCTACACCTTC
CASTAVEGMGGYTF
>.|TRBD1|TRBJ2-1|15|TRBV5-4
TGTGCCAGCAGCTCCGCCGGGACAGGCCCGAGGGGGCAGTTCTTC
CASSSAGTGPRGQFF
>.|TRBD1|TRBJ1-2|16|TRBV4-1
TGCGCCAGCAGCCAAGCCCCGGGACAGGGCAACTATGGCTACACCTTC
CASSQAPGQGNYGYTF
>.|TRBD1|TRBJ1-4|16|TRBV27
TGTGCCAGCAGTTTATCCGGGACAGCTGAAAATGAAAAACTGTTTTTT
CASSLSGTAENEKLFF
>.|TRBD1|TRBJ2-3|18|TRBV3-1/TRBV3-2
TGTGCCAGCAGCCGACGCTATCCGGGACAGGGTTACATAGATACGCAGTATTTT
CASSRRYPGQGYIDTQYF
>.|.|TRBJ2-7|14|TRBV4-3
TGCGCCAGCAGCCAAGTCCGCGGGGCCTACGAGCAGTACTTC
CASSQVRGAYEQYF
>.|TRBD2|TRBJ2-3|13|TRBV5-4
TGTGCCAGCAGCCAGACTAGCGAGGATACGCAGTATTTT
CASSQTSEDTQYF
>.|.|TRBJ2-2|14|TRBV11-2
TGTGCCAGCAGCTTAAGGGGTCTCGCCGGGGAGCTGTTTTTT
CASSLRGLAGELFF
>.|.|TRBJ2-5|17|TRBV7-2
TGTGCCAGCACCAAAGGGGCAGGCCGAAGTCTTCAAGAGACCCAGTACTTC
CASTKGAGRSLQETQYF
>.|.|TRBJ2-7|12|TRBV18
TGTGCCAGCTCAGATTTGAGCTACGAGCAGTACTTC
CASSDLSYEQYF
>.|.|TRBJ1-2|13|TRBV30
TGTGCCTGGAGTGTATTGGCAGGGGCACGCTACACCTTC
CAWSVLAGARYTF
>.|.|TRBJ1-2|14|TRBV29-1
TGCAGCGTTGAAGCGGGGGGATTCAGCTATGGCTACACCTTC
CSVEAGGFSYGYTF
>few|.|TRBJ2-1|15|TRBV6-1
TGTGCCAGCAGTGAAGGGACTGTGGGTATCGATGAGCAGTTCTTC
CASSEGTVGIDEQFF
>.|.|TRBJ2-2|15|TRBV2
TGTGCCAGCAGGGGGCGGGACCCAAACACCGGGGAGCTGTTTTTT
CASRGRDPNTGELFF
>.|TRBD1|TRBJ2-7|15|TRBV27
TGTGCCAGCAGTCCCCGGCGGGACAGGGAACGGGAGCAGTACTTC
CASSPRRDREREQYF
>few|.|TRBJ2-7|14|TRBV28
TGTGCCAGCAGCTCCCCCGGCAGGTCGTACGAGCAGTACTTC
CASSSPGRSYEQYF
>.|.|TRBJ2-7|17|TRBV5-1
TGCGCCAGCAGCCTGGACGGGGGACGGGGACGCTCCTACGAGCAGTACTTC
CASSLDGGRGRSYEQYF
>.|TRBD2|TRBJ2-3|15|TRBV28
TGTGCCAGCAGGGGCCCCAGCGGGACCACAGATACGCAGTATTTT
CASRGPSGTTDTQYF
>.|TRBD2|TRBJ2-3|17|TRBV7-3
TGTGCCAGCAGCCTAACGGCACTAGCGGGGTCAGGGGCTACGCAGTATTTT
CASSLTALAGSGATQYF
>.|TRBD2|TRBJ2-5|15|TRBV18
TGTGCCAGCTCAGATCCAGCGGGAGTTTGGGAGACCCAGTACTTC
CASSDPAGVWETQYF
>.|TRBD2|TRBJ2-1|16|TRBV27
TGTGCCAGCAGTTTAAATAGACGGGAGGGGTACAATGAGCAGTTCTTC
CASSLNRREGYNEQFF
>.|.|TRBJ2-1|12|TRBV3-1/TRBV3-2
TGTGCCAGCAGCCAGGGAGGCAATGAGCAGTTCTTC
CASSQGGNEQFF
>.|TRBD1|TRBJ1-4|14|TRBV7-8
TGTGCCAGCAGCTCAGGCAGGGGGCAAGTAAAACTGTTTTTT
CASSSGRGQVKLFF
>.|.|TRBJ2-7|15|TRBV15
TGTGCCACCAGCAGGAGGGGGACATTGGGGGACGAGCAGTACTTC
CATSRRGTLGDEQYF
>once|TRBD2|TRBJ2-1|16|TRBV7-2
TGTGCCAGCAGCTTAGCCGGGACTAGCGGGTACAATGAGCAGTTCTTC
CASSLAGTSGYNEQFF
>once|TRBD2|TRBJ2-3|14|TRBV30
TGTGCCTGGAGTGGGGGGACTAACACAGATACGCAGTATTTT
CAWSGGTNTDTQYF
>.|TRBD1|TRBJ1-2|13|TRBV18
TGTGCCAGCTCAGAGGACAGGGTCGGTGGCTACACCTTC
CASSEDRVGGYTF
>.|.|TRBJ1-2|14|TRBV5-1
TGCGCCAGCAGACAGGGAACGGGAACCTATGGCTACACCTTC
CASRQGTGTYGYTF
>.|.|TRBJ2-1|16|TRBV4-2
TGTGCCAGCAGCCCCGCTCAACTGACAGCCGAGAATGAGCAGTTCTTC
CASSPAQLTAENEQFF
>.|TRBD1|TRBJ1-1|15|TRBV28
TGTGCCAGCAGTCTAGTACAGGGGTTGGACACTGAAGCTTTCTTT
CASSLVQGLDTEAFF
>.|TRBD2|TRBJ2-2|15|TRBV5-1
TGCGCCAGCAGCTGGGGGACTAGCGGTACCGGGGAGCTGTTTTTT
CASSWGTSGTGELFF
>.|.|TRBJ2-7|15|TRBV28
TGTGCCAGCAGTCCTCCGCCCGACTACTACTACGAGCAGTACTTC
CASSPPPDYYYEQYF
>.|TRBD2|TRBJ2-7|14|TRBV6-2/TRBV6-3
TGTGCCAGCAGCCCTACTAGCGTTCCCTACGAGCAGTACTTC
CASSPTSVPYEQYF
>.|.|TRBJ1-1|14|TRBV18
TGTGCCAGCTCACCGGGTCGGGAGAACACTGAAGCTTTCTTT
CASSPGRENTEAFF
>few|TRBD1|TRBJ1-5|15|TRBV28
TGTGCCAGCAGTTCCCCGGACAGGGGAAATCAGCCCCAGCATTTT
CASSSPDRGNQPQHF
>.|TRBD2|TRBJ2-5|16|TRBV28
TGTGCCAGCAGTTTTGAGCTAGCGGGAGGGCAAGAGACCCAGTACTTC
CASSFELAGGQETQYF
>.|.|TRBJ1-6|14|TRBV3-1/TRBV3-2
TGTGCCAGCAGCCCGACAGGCTTTCATTCACCCCTCCACTTT
CASSPTGFHSPLHF
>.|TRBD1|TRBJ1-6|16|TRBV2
TGTGCCAGCAGGGACAGACAGGGTGCGGATAATTCACCCCTCCACTTT
CASRDRQGADNSPLHF
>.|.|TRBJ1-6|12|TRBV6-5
TGTGCCAGCAGCAGGCAAGGGAGGACCCTCCACTTT
CASSRQGRTLHF
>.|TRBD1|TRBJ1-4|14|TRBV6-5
TGTGCCAGCACCCGGACAGGAAGCAATGAAAAACTGTTTTTT
CASTRTGSNEKLFF
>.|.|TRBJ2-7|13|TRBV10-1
TGCGCCAGCAGCAGGCTACGTGGCTACGAGCAGTACTTC
CASSRLRGYEQYF
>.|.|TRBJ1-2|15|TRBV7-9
TGTGCCAGCAGCTCTGTCTTGCCGAGCCCCTATGGCTACACCTTC
CASSSVLPSPYGYTF
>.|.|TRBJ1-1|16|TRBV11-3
TGTGCCAGCAGCTTGTGGGTCCCCGAACAGGGCACTGAAGCTTTCTTT
CASSLWVPEQGTEAFF
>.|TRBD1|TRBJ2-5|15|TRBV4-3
TGCGCCAGCAGCCGGAACGACAGGGTACAAGAGACCCAGTACTTC
CASSRNDRVQETQYF
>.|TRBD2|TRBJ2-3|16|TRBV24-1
TGTGCCCCCATGAGGAGACTAGCGGGCGAGTCAGATACGCAGTATTTT
CAPMRRLAGESDTQYF